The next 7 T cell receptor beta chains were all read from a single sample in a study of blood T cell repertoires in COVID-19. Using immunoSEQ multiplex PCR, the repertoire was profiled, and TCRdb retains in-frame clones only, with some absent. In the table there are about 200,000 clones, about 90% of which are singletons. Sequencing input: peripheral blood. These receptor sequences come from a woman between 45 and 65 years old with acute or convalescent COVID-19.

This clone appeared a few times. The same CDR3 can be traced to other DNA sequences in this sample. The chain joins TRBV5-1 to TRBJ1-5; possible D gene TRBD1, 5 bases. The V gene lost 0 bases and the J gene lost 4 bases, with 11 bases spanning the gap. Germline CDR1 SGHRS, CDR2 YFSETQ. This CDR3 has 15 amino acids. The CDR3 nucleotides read TGCGCCAGCAGCTTGGAAGGTGGGGGGAATCAGCCCCAGCATTTT. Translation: CASSLEGGGNQPQHF.

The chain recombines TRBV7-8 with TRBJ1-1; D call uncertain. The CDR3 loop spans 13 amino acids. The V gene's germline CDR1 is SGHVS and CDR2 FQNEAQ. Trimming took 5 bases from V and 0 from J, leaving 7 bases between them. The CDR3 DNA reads TGTGCCAGCAGCGCGACATTGAACACTGAAGCTTTCTTT. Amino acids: CASSATLNTEAFF.

This chain's CDR3 is CASSFDRVGGNQPQHF. For the CDR3, the DNA is TGTGCCAGCTCATTCGACAGGGTAGGAGGCAATCAGCCCCAGCATTTT. The rearrangement joins TRBV18 to TRBJ1-5; TRBD1 matches at 7 bases. The CDR3 totals 16 residues. Germline V gene sequence: CDR1 KGHSH, CDR2 LQKENI. The V and J ends lost 5 bases and 2 bases, in that order; junction bases with no gene match: 9.

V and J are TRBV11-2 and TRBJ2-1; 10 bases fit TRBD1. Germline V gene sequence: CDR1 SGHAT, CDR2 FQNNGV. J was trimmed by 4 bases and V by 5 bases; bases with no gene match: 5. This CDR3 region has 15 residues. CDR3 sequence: CASSVGTGVYNEQFF. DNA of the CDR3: TGTGCCAGCAGCGTAGGGACAGGGGTATACAATGAGCAGTTCTTC.

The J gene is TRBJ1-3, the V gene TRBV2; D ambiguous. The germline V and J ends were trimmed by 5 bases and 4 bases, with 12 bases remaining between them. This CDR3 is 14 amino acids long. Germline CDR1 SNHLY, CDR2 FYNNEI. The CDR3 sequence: CASSSVRGGNTIYF. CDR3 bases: TGTGCCAGCAGTTCAGTTAGAGGGGGAAACACCATATATTTT.

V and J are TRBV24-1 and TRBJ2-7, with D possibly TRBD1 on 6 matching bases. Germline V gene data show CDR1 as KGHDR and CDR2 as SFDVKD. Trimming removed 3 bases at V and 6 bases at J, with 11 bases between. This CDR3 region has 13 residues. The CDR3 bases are TGTGCCACCAGTGATCCAACAGGGAGCGAGCAGTACTTC. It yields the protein CATSDPTGSEQYF.

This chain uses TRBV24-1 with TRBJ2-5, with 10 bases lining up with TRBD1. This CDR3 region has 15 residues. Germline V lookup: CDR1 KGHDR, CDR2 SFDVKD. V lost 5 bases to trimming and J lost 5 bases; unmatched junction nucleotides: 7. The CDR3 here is CATSVGQGDGETQYF. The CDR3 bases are TGTGCCACCAGTGTTGGACAGGGGGACGGGGAGACCCAGTACTTC.